The 27 T cell receptor beta chains reported below all come from one sample, sequenced in a study of a mutant IDH1 vaccine in newly diagnosed glioma (dated by TCRdb to 2020 to 2022). The time point label, read with the paper, signifies: baseline, week 1 (first vaccination visit). Taken with the paper, the label for treatment or condition translates to: pre-vaccination baseline after standard-of-care therapy. Library construction relied on the immunoSEQ multiplex PCR assay. Sourced from immuneACCESS, this table was stored by TCRdb with only in-frame sequences that have V and J called. A share of the clones is absent; for the studies checked, an unresolved V gene accounts for under half, and the remainder has no known explanation. The sample table contains 80,000 to 100,000 clones; only one count was recorded for about four fifths of them. Roughly 7% of the sample comes from the top ten. This specimen consisted of PBMCs, obtained from a glioma patient treated with radiotherapy, temozolomide or both. The receptors were sampled from a middle-aged man with glioma.

V is TRBV7-2 and J is TRBJ1-1; TRBD1 is a possible D gene (6 bases). The CDR3 totals 13 residues. Germline V CDR1 and CDR2: SGHTA, FQGNSA. Trimming removed 7 bases at V and 1 base at J, with 10 bases between. The CDR3 spells CASTKDRNTEAFF. The CDR3 bases are TGTGCCAGCACCAAGGACAGGAACACTGAAGCTTTCTTT. Using reference TRBV7-2 and TRBJ1-1 for the parts outside the CDR3, the full variable domain is GAGVSQSPSNKVTEKGKDVELRCDPISGHTALYWYRQSLGQGLEFLIYFQGNSAPDKSGLPSDRFSAERTGGSVSTLTIQRTQQEDSAVYLCASTKDRNTEAFFGQGTRLTVV.

The rearrangement joins TRBV5-6 to TRBJ2-3, with D perhaps TRBD1 or TRBD2 (5 bases each). Germline V gene sequence: CDR1 SGHDT, CDR2 YYEEEE. The CDR3 sequence is 15 residues long. The ends were cut back, 1 base at V and 0 bases at J, with 9 bases in the middle. CDR3 DNA sequence: TGTGCCAGCAGCTTGTTGGGGGTAAGCACAGATACGCAGTATTTT. Its protein product is CASSLLGVSTDTQYF.

The chain employs TRBV10-3 and TRBJ1-2; the D gene is possibly TRBD1 (5 bases). This CDR3 is built from 14 residues. V lost 0 bases and J 8 bases, leaving 13 bases between the germline ends. Germline-derived CDR1 and CDR2 are ENHRY and SYGVKD. The DNA for the CDR3 is TGTGCCATCAGTGAGTCGGGGGACGGCCAGGGCTACACCTTC. This gives the protein CAISESGDGQGYTF.

V is TRBV30 and J is TRBJ1-3, with TRBD1 matching 7 bases. The CDR3 is 14 amino acids. Germline values: CDR1 GTSNPN, CDR2 SVGIG (reference sequence). V lost 7 bases, J lost 0 bases, and 6 bases stayed unmatched. The CDR3 spells CAYWTGYSGNTIYF. The CDR3 DNA follows: TGTGCCTACTGGACAGGCTACTCTGGAAACACCATATATTTT.

The chain couples TRBV28 to TRBJ2-1, with TRBD2 identical over 13 bases. This CDR3 has 17 residues. Germline-derived CDR1 and CDR2 are MDHEN and SYDVKM. Trimming at V came to 6 bases and at J to 2 bases, leaving 7 bases not matched to a gene. In DNA form, the CDR3 reads TGTGCCAGCAGGCCGACTAGCGGGAGGTTGGCCTACAATGAGCAGTTCTTC. Amino acid sequence: CASRPTSGRLAYNEQFF. The full variable domain, with the rest looked up from reference TRBV28 and TRBJ2-1, is DVKVTQSSRYLVKRTGEKVFLECVQDMDHENMFWYRQDPGLGLRLIYFSYDVKMKEKGDIPEGYSVSREKKERFSLILESASTNQTSMYLCASRPTSGRLAYNEQFFGPGTRLTVL.

The V call is TRBV5-4, the J call TRBJ2-7; D gene unclear. The V gene's germline CDR1 is SGHNT and CDR2 YYREEE (reference sequence). The CDR3 sequence is 13 residues long. The V end was cut by 3 bases, the J end by 1 base, with 8 bases between. The CDR3 sequence: CASSSTVSYEQYF. CDR3 nucleotides: TGTGCCAGCAGCTCGACCGTATCCTACGAGCAGTACTTC.

The chain uses TRBV28 and TRBJ2-7; 15 nucleotides line up with TRBD2. This CDR3 comprises 15 residues. V shed 5 bases and J 5 bases; nucleotides not matched to a gene: 4. The germline CDR1 and CDR2 sequences are MDHEN and SYDVKM. The CDR3 region has the DNA TGTGCCAGCAGTGAGGGACTAGCGGGAGGCCACGAGCAGTACTTC. Protein sequence: CASSEGLAGGHEQYF.

The V call is TRBV6-5, the J call TRBJ2-3, with 10 bases fitting TRBD2. The V gene end was trimmed by 0 bases and the J gene end by 4 bases; junction bases not matched to a gene: 4. The germline V gene encodes CDR1 MNHEY and CDR2 SVGAGI. CDR3 size: 16 residues. CDR3 amino acids: CASSYSGLALADTQYF. The CDR3 DNA reads TGTGCCAGCAGTTACTCGGGACTAGCGCTCGCAGATACGCAGTATTTT.

The chain has TRBV7-2 and TRBJ2-1; 11 positions match TRBD2. Trimming at V came to 5 bases and at J to 9 bases, leaving 9 bases not matched to a gene. The CDR3 sequence is 15 residues long. CDR1 is SGHTA, CDR2 FQGNSA, per germline. The CDR3 loop is CASSPTSGISGEQFF. In DNA form, the CDR3 reads TGTGCCAGCAGCCCGACTAGCGGGATTTCCGGTGAGCAGTTCTTC.

The chain has TRBV7-2 and TRBJ2-5, with 8 bases identical to TRBD1. The DNA end is more similar to TRBJ2-7, so the J call may be wrong. The CDR3 sequence is 14 residues long. Germline V gene data show CDR1 as SGHTA and CDR2 as FQGNSA. CDR3 region: CASSYGTGSLEQYF. CDR3 nucleotides: TGTGCCAGCAGCTACGGGACAGGTTCCCTCGAGCAGTACTTC.

The V call is TRBV5-1, the J call TRBJ2-5, with D perhaps given as TRBD1 or TRBD2 (7 bases each). Germline V gene data show CDR1 as SGHRS and CDR2 as YFSETQ. V shed 0 bases and J shed 2 bases, with 17 bases lying between them. The CDR3 is made up of 17 amino acids. DNA for the CDR3: TGCGCCAGCAGCTTGGTCCCCTCAGGGGGACTACAAGAGACCCAGTACTTC. It yields the protein CASSLVPSGGLQETQYF.

J is TRBJ1-2 and V is TRBV5-4, with D possibly TRBD1 on 5 matching bases. CDR1 is SGHNT, CDR2 YYREEE, per germline (reference sequence). This CDR3 is 15 amino acids long. V was pared by 2 bases and J by 6 bases, with 17 bases between. Here the CDR3 DNA reads TGTGCCAGCAGCTTTAATCGGGCAGGGTGGGATGGCTACACCTTC. Translating it yields CASSFNRAGWDGYTF.

The J gene is TRBJ1-4, the V gene TRBV5-1, with D perhaps matching TRBD1 (5 bases). The germline CDR1 and CDR2 sequences are SGHRS and YFSETQ. The CDR3 totals 14 residues. The V end lost 1 base, the J end lost 6 bases, and 10 bases lay between the germline ends. CDR3 loop: CASSLSRGDEKLFF. DNA for the CDR3: TGCGCCAGCAGCTTGTCCCGAGGGGATGAAAAACTGTTTTTT.

The V call is TRBV10-3, the J call TRBJ2-7; D unresolved. V lost 6 bases to trimming and J lost 7 bases, with 10 bases between them. The CDR3 spans 11 residues. Per germline, CDR1 ENHRY and CDR2 SYGVKD. CDR3 amino acids: CAISLAEEQYF. In DNA, the CDR3 is TGTGCCATCAGCCTTGCGGAGGAGCAGTACTTC.

J is TRBJ2-4 and V is TRBV6-5; 10 bases map to TRBD1. The V gene end was trimmed by 5 bases and the J gene end by 8 bases; junction bases not matched to a gene: 9. The CDR3 totals 15 residues. Germline V CDR1 and CDR2: MNHEY, SVGAGI. CDR3 DNA: TGTGCCAGCAGTCACCTAGGACAGGGGGTTGACATTCAGTACTTC. Encoded protein: CASSHLGQGVDIQYF.

The chain is built from TRBV14 and TRBJ1-6, with D unclear. V lost 1 base, J lost 10 bases, and 11 bases lay in between. Germline-derived CDR1 and CDR2 are SGHDN and FVKESK. This CDR3 spans 14 amino acids. CDR3 sequence: CASSQGQVFSPLHF. DNA for the CDR3: TGTGCCAGCAGCCAAGGGCAGGTTTTCTCACCCCTCCACTTT.

The chain is built from TRBV2 and TRBJ1-5; D is undetermined. The CDR3 is 13 residues long. Germline V lookup: CDR1 SNHLY, CDR2 FYNNEI. V dropped 7 bases and J dropped 3 bases, with 10 bases sitting between them. The CDR3 coding sequence is TGTGCCAGCACCGGTAATATCAATCAGCCCCAGCATTTT. Protein: CASTGNINQPQHF. Together with reference TRBV2 and TRBJ1-5, the CDR3 gives the full variable domain: EPEVTQTPSHQVTQMGQEVILRCVPISNHLYFYWYRQILGQKVEFLVSFYNNEISEKSEIFDDQFSVERPDGSNFTLKIRSTKLEDSAMYFCASTGNINQPQHFGDGTRLSIL.

This CDR3 is CASSQKQVHLRAEAFF. The CDR3 nucleotides are TGCGCCAGCAGTCAAAAGCAGGTCCATCTCCGAGCTGAAGCTTTCTTT. The chain couples TRBV23-1 to TRBJ1-1; no definite D call. TRBV23-1 is given ORF status, its function remaining uncertain. Between the trimmed V and J ends, which lost 2 bases and 6 bases, there was a span of 19 bases. The CDR3 consists of 16 residues.

The chain is built from TRBV6-6 and TRBJ2-5, with 9 nucleotides matching TRBD1. The CDR3 contains 16 residues. V lost 1 base, J lost 2 bases, and 5 bases stayed unmatched. Per the germline V gene, CDR1 is MNHNY and CDR2 is SVGAGI (reference sequence). This chain's CDR3 is CASSYWLTGGQETQYF. The CDR3 DNA follows: TGTGCCAGCAGTTACTGGTTGACAGGGGGACAAGAGACCCAGTACTTC.

The J gene is TRBJ1-1, the V gene TRBV5-4; 11 bases fit TRBD1. With 0 bases clipped from V and 4 bases from J, the junction kept 5 bases outside the gene matches. Germline V CDR1 and CDR2: SGHNT, YYREEE (reference sequence). The CDR3 has 16 residues. CDR3 protein: CASSLGTGGQGTEAFF. The CDR3 bases are TGTGCCAGCAGCTTGGGGACAGGGGGCCAGGGCACTGAAGCTTTCTTT.

A few counts support this clone. CDR3 protein: CASSLRAGAYEQYF. DNA for the CDR3: TGTGCCAGCAGTTTGAGGGCAGGAGCCTACGAGCAGTACTTC. V and J are TRBV27 and TRBJ2-7, with D possibly TRBD2 on 5 matching bases. Per germline, CDR1 MNHEY and CDR2 SMNVEV (reference sequence). The CDR3 runs to 14 residues. The germline V and J ends were trimmed by 3 bases and 2 bases, with 11 bases remaining between them.

The chain carries TRBV9 and TRBJ1-2; 12 bases line up with TRBD1. Germline CDR1 SGDLS, CDR2 YYNGEE. This CDR3 comprises 19 residues. The J segment lost 8 bases and the V segment lost 1 base, leaving 18 bases of the junction unmatched. The CDR3, as DNA: TGTGCCAGCAGCGTAACCCCCACCGGGACAGGGGGCCACCGAGGCGGCTACACCTTC. It translates to CASSVTPTGTGGHRGGYTF.

This clone was seen a handful of times. The chain is built from TRBV2 and TRBJ1-2; no reliable D call. The length of the CDR3 is 13 residues. CDR1 is SNHLY, CDR2 FYNNEI, per germline. Trimming cost V 5 bases and J 5 bases, with 12 bases left between them. CDR3 nucleotides: TGTGCCAGCAGTCAGGTCGTCGGTTATGGCTACACCTTC. It translates to CASSQVVGYGYTF.

The chain employs TRBV6-1 and TRBJ2-3, with D possibly TRBD2 on 6 matching bases. The germline CDR1 and CDR2 sequences are MNHNS and SASEGT. The CDR3 is made up of 14 amino acids. Deletions cut 3 bases from V and 6 bases from J, with 13 bases between. The CDR3 DNA reads TGTGCCAGCAGTGAGGTAGCGGACGGGGATACGCAGTATTTT. Protein: CASSEVADGDTQYF.

The chain joins TRBV7-8 to TRBJ1-4; no clear D. V was cut by 1 base and J by 4 bases, with 10 bases left in between. This CDR3 has 15 amino acids. CDR1 and CDR2 (germline): SGHVS, FQNEAQ. The CDR3 sequence is CASSLVSGSNEKLFF. The CDR3 DNA reads TGTGCCAGCAGCTTAGTTTCCGGCAGTAATGAAAAACTGTTTTTT.

This rearrangement joins TRBV5-1 to TRBJ1-6; D is unclear. Germline assignment: CDR1 SGHRS and CDR2 YFSETQ. Trimming pared 1 base from V and 6 bases from J, leaving 8 bases between. This CDR3 comprises 14 residues. CDR3 residues: CASSLRAGNSPLHF. The CDR3 nucleotides read TGCGCCAGCAGCTTGAGAGCGGGTAATTCACCCCTCCACTTT.

The chain couples TRBV11-2 to TRBJ2-7, with 10 bases matching TRBD2. The V gene's germline CDR1 is SGHAT and CDR2 FQNNGV. The ends lost 4 bases at V and 3 bases at J; junction bases unmatched: 3. This CDR3 has 14 amino acids. The CDR3 loop is CASSSSGGDYEQYF. CDR3 in DNA: TGTGCCAGCAGCTCAAGCGGGGGGGACTACGAGCAGTACTTC.